This T cell receptor (beta chain) originates from a study of T cell responses to AZD1222 COVID-19 vaccine. Whole-study findings and limits: Females made up more of the donors, who were largely white British, and clonal diversity may have come out too low. Mapped onto spike, vaccine-associated CD4 TCRs spanned it and were dominant at 160-218 and 743-854. The number of AZD1222 recipients seropositive at baseline was only 5 to 7. Nearly half of the spike-specific TCRs reportedly recognize variant regions that carry no mutations.

Assay used: immunoSEQ multiplex PCR; TCRdb lists only in-frame clones, some missing. The sample has about 120,000 clones; about 93% are singletons. A remark on this clone: Antigen specificity is unknown.

Source: peripheral blood, taken 28 days after the second AZD1222 dose. This clonotype originated in an adult who received the AZD1222 COVID-19 vaccine.

CDR3 in DNA: TGTGCCAGCAGCTCCCAACTGGGGCGGGGTTATAACAATGAGCAGTTCTTC. Translation gives CASSSQLGRGYNNEQFF. The chain uses TRBV7-2 and TRBJ2-1, with D perhaps matching TRBD2 (6 bases). The CDR3 consists of 17 residues. The V end lost 4 bases, the J end lost 5 bases, and 21 bases lay between the germline ends. Germline V gene sequence: CDR1 SGHTA, CDR2 FQGNSA. Filled out from reference TRBV7-2 and TRBJ2-1, the complete variable domain reads GAGVSQSPSNKVTEKGKDVELRCDPISGHTALYWYRQSLGQGLEFLIYFQGNSAPDKSGLPSDRFSAERTGGSVSTLTIQRTQQEDSAVYLCASSSQLGRGYNNEQFFGPGTRLTVL.